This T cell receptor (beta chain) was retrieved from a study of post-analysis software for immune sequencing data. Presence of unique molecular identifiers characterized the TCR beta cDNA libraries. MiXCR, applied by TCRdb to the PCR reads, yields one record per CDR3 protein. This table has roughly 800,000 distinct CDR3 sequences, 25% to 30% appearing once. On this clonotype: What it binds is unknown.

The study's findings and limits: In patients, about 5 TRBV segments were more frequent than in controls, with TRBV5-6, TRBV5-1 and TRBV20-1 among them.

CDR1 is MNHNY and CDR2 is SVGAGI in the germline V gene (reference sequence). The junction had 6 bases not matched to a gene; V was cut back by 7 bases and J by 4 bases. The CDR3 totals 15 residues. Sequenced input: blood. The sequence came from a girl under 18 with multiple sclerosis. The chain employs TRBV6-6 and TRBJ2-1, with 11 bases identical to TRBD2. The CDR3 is CASKGTSGVYNEQFF. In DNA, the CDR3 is TGTGCCAGCAAAGGGACTAGCGGAGTTTACAATGAGCAGTTCTTC.